This entry lists 10 T cell receptor beta chains sequenced from one sample in a study of CD8+CD57+ T cells in acquired aplastic anemia. TCR beta VDJ and CDR3 were profiled, and genomic DNA was the template. TCRdb re-analysed the reads in MiXCR, keeping a single row per CDR3 protein. This table has some 140,000 distinct CDR3 sequences, around two fifths appearing once. Input material: sorted CD4+, CD8+, or CD8+CD57+ T cells (not recorded which) from PBMCs. Source of these receptors: a human donor in good health, serving as a control.

The sample holds many counts of this clonotype. The V gene is TRBV7-9, the J gene TRBJ2-5; D not resolved. The CDR3 loop spans 14 amino acids. The V gene lost 2 bases and the J gene lost 5 bases, with 12 bases spanning the gap. The germline gives CDR1 SEHNR, CDR2 FQNEAQ (reference sequence). This CDR3 reads CASSLYLTRETQYF. Written as DNA, the CDR3 is TGTGCCAGCAGCTTATACTTAACTCGGGAGACCCAGTACTTC.

CDR3 amino acids: CASSQDHEGGTYNEQFF. CDR3 in DNA: TGTGCCAGCAGCCAAGATCATGAGGGAGGAACCTACAATGAGCAGTTCTTC. The chain joins TRBV4-2 to TRBJ2-1; weak D call: TRBD2 (6 bases). The V end was cut by 0 bases, the J end by 2 bases, with 14 bases between. From germline, CDR1 is LGHNA and CDR2 YNFKEQ. The CDR3 is 17 amino acids.

The CDR3 bases are TGTGCCATCAGTGCCGGGACTAGCGGCGATAACTACAATGAGCAGTTCTTC. Its protein product is CAISAGTSGDNYNEQFF. This chain uses TRBV10-3 with TRBJ2-1; 11 bases map to TRBD2. The J segment lost 3 bases and the V segment lost 4 bases, leaving 8 bases of the junction unmatched. CDR1 is ENHRY and CDR2 is SYGVKD in the germline V gene. The CDR3 length is 17 residues.

This clonotype was seen at least ten times. This rearrangement joins TRBV7-9 to TRBJ2-5; no firm D call. Germline V gene lookup returns CDR1 SEHNR and CDR2 FQNEAQ (reference sequence). V lost 4 bases to trimming and J lost 5 bases, with 8 bases between them. This CDR3 is built from 12 residues. The DNA for the CDR3 is TGTGCCAGCAGCTCCCTTCGGGAGACCCAGTACTTC. This sequence encodes CASSSLRETQYF.

This clonotype was detected ten times or more. This chain links TRBV2 with TRBJ2-1; 10 bases map to TRBD2. V dropped 5 bases and J dropped 4; count of bases not matched to a gene: 5. Germline CDR1 and CDR2: SNHLY and FYNNEI. This CDR3 spans 15 amino acids. The CDR3 DNA is TGTGCCAGCAGTAAGCGGGAGGGCAGGTACAATGAGCAGTTCTTC. This sequence encodes CASSKREGRYNEQFF. Combining the CDR3 with reference TRBV2 and TRBJ2-1 gives the whole variable domain EPEVTQTPSHQVTQMGQEVILRCVPISNHLYFYWYRQILGQKVEFLVSFYNNEISEKSEIFDDQFSVERPDGSNFTLKIRSTKLEDSAMYFCASSKREGRYNEQFFGPGTRLTVL.

The gene calls are TRBV20-1 and TRBJ2-7, with 7 bases lining up with TRBD1. The CDR3 sequence is 12 residues long. The V gene's germline CDR1 is DFQATT and CDR2 SNEGSKA (reference sequence). J lost 3 bases, V lost 5 bases, and 4 bases had no gene match. CDR3 amino acids: CSAGQGDYEQYF. The CDR3, as DNA: TGCAGTGCTGGTCAGGGGGACTACGAGCAGTACTTC.

This clonotype was seen only once. CDR3 region: CSASSSGDPYEQYF. The CDR3 coding sequence is TGCAGTGCTAGTAGTAGCGGGGATCCCTACGAGCAGTACTTC. This chain uses TRBV20-1 with TRBJ2-7; 8 bases are a match to TRBD2. Germline V gene lookup returns CDR1 DFQATT and CDR2 SNEGSKA (reference sequence). The junction had 6 bases not matched to a gene; V was cut back by 3 bases and J by 2 bases. The CDR3 extends over 14 amino acids.

This clonotype was recorded many times. The chain is built from TRBV9 and TRBJ1-5, with D unclear. The CDR3 length is 15 residues. The germline CDR1 and CDR2 sequences are SGDLS and YYNGEE. Between the trimmed V and J ends, which lost 0 bases and 4 bases, there was a span of 11 bases. Here the CDR3 reads CASSVGPMINQPQHF. Written as DNA, the CDR3 is TGTGCCAGCAGCGTAGGACCCATGATTAATCAGCCCCAGCATTTT.

This clonotype was seen many times. This sequence joins TRBV30 and TRBJ1-2; D is unclear. In germline, CDR1 is GTSNPN, CDR2 SVGIG (reference sequence). The CDR3 extends over 14 amino acids. V was pared by 1 base and J by 5 bases, with 14 bases between. The chain's CDR3 is CAWSAGNGGYGYTF. CDR3 sequence (DNA): TGTGCCTGGAGTGCCGGCAATGGCGGTTATGGCTACACCTTC. The variable domain in full, with the rest retrieved from reference TRBV30 and TRBJ1-2, is SQTIHQWPATLVQPVGSPLSLECTVEGTSNPNLYWYRQAAGRGLQLLFYSVGIGQISSEVPQNLSASRPQDRQFILSSKKLLLSDSGFYLCAWSAGNGGYGYTFGSGTRLTVV.

This chain joins TRBV25-1 and TRBJ2-7; D is uncertain. The length of the CDR3 is 13 residues. V lost 4 bases to trimming and J lost 6 bases, with 13 bases between them. The germline gives CDR1 MGHDK, CDR2 SYGVNS. This CDR3 reads CASSVVGLPEQYF. The CDR3 region has the DNA TGTGCCAGCAGTGTTGTCGGTCTCCCCGAGCAGTACTTC.